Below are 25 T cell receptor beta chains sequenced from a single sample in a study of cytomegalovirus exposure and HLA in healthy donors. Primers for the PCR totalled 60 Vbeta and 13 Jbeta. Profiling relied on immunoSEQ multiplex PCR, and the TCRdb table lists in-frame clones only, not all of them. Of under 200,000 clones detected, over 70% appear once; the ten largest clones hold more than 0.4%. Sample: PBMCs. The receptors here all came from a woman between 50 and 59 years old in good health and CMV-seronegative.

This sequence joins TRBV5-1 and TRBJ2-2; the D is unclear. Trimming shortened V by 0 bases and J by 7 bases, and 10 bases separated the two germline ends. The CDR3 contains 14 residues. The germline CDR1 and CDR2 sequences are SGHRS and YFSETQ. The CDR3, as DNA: TGCGCCAGCAGCTTGGCCGCGGTGGGCGGGGAGCTGTTTTTT. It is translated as CASSLAAVGGELFF.

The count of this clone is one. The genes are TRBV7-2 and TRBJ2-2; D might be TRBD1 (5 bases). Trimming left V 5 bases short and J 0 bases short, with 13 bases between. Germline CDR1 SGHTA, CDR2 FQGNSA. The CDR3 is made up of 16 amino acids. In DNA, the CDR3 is TGTGCCAGCAGCCCTGGGGCTGCCGCGAACACCGGGGAGCTGTTTTTT. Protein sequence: CASSPGAAANTGELFF.

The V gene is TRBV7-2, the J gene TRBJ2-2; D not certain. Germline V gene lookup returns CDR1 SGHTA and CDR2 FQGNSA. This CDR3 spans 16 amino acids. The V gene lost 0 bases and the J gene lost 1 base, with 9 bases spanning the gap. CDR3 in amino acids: CASSLAIRGNTGELFF. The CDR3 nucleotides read TGTGCCAGCAGCTTAGCGATTCGAGGGAACACCGGGGAGCTGTTTTTT.

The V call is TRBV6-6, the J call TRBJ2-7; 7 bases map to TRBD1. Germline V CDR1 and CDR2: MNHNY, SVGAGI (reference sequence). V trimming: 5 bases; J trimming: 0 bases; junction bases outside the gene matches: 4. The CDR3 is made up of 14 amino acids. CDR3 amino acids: CASSHRDSSYEQYF. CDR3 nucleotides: TGTGCCAGCAGTCACCGGGACAGCTCCTACGAGCAGTACTTC.

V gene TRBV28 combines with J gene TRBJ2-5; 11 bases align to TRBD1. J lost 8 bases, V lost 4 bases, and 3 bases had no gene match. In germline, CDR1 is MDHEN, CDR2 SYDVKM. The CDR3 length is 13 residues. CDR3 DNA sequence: TGTGCCAGCAGTTACAGGACAGGGGGCACCCAGTACTTC. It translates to CASSYRTGGTQYF.

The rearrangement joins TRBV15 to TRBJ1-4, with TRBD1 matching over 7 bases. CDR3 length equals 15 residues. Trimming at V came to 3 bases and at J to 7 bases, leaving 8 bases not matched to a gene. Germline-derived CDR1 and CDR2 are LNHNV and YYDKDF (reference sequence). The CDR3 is CATSSRQGGFEKLFF. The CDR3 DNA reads TGTGCCACCAGCAGCCGCCAAGGGGGCTTTGAAAAACTGTTTTTT.

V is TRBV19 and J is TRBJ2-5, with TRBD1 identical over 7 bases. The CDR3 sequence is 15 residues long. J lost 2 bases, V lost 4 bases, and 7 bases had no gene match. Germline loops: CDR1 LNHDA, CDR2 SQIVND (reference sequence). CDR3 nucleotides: TGTGCCAGTAGTAAAGGACAGGCCCTACAAGAGACCCAGTACTTC. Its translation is CASSKGQALQETQYF.

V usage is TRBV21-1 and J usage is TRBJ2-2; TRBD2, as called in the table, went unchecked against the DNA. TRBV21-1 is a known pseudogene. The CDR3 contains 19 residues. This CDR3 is CASIVGDSSGRETTGELFF. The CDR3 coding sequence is TGTGCCAGCATCGTGGGAGATTCTTCCGGGAGGGAGACCACCGGGGAGCTGTTTTTT.

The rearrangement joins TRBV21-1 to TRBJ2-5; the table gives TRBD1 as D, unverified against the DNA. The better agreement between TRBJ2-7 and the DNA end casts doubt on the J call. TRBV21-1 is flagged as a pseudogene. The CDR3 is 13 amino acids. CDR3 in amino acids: CASSNRGVYEQYF. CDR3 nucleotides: TGTGCCAGCAGCAACAGGGGTGTCTACGAGCAGTACTTC.

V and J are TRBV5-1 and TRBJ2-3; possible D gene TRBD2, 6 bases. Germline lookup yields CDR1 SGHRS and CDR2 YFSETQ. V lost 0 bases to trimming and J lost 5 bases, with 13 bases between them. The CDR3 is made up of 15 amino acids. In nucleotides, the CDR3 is TGCGCCAGCAGCTTGGCCGGAGGGGCGGGAGATACGCAGTATTTT. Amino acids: CASSLAGGAGDTQYF.

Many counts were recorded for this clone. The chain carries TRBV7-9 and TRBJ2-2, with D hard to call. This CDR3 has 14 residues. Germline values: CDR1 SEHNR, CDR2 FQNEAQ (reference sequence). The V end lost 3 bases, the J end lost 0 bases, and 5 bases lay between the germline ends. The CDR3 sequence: CASSFTANTGELFF. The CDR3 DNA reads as TGTGCCAGCAGCTTCACTGCGAACACCGGGGAGCTGTTTTTT.

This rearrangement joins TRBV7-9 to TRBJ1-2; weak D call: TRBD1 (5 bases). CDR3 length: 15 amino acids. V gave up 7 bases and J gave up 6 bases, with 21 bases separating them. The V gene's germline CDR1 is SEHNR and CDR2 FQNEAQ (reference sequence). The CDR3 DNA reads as TGTGCCAGCATCTCCCTCCTGACAGTTTTAAATGGCTACACCTTC. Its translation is CASISLLTVLNGYTF.

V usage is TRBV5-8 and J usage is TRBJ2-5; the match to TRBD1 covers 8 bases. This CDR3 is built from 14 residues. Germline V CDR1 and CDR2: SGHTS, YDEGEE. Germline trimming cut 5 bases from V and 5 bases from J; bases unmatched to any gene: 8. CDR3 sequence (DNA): TGTGCCAGCAGTTATCGGACAGGGAGGGAGACCCAGTACTTC. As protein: CASSYRTGRETQYF.

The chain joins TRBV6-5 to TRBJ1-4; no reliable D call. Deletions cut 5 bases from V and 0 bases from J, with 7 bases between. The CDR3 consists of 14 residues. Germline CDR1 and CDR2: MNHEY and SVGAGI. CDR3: CASSPSATNEKLFF. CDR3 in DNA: TGTGCCAGCAGTCCCTCTGCAACTAATGAAAAACTGTTTTTT.

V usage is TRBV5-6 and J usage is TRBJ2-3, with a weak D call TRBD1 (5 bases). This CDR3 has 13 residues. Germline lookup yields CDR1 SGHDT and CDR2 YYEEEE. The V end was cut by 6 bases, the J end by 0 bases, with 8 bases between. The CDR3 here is CASKDRSTDTQYF. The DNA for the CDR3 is TGTGCCAGCAAAGACAGAAGCACAGATACGCAGTATTTT.

DNA for the CDR3: TGTGCCTGGAGTGGACAGGGTTCGTTCGGCTACACCTTC. Its protein product is CAWSGQGSFGYTF. This chain connects TRBV30 to TRBJ1-2; the match to TRBD1 covers 7 bases. The CDR3 is 13 residues long. Germline CDR1 is GTSNPN and CDR2 is SVGIG (reference sequence). V shed 1 base, J shed 8 bases, and the junction held 7 bases outside the gene matches.

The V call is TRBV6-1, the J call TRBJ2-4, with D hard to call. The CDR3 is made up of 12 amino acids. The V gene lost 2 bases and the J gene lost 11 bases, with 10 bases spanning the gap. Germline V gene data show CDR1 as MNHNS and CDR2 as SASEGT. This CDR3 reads CASSESERFQYF. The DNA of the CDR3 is TGTGCCAGCAGTGAAAGTGAGAGGTTTCAGTACTTC.

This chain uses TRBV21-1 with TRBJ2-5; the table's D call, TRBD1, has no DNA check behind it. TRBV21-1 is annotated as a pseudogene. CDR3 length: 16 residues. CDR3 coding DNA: TGTGCCAGCAGCAAAGCGCCGCAGGAATACCAAGAGACCCAGTACTTC. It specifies CASSKAPQEYQETQYF.

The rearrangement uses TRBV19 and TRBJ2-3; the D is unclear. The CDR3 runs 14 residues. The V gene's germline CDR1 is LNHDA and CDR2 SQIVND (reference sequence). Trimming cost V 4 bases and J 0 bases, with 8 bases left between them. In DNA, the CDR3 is TGTGCCAGTAGTAAGATGGCTAGCACAGATACGCAGTATTTT. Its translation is CASSKMASTDTQYF.

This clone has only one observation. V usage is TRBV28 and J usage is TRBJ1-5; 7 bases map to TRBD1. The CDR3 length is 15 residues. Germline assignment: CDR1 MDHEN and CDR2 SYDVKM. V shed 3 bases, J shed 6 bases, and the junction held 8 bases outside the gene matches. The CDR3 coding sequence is TGTGCCAGCAGTTTTACGACAGGGACGTCTCAGCCCCAGCATTTT. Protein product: CASSFTTGTSQPQHF.

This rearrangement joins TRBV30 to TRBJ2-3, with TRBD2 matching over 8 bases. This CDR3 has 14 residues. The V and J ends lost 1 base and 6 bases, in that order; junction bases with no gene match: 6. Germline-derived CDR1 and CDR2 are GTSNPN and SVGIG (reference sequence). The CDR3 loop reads CAWSGTSPWDTQYF. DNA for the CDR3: TGTGCCTGGAGTGGGACTAGCCCCTGGGATACGCAGTATTTT.

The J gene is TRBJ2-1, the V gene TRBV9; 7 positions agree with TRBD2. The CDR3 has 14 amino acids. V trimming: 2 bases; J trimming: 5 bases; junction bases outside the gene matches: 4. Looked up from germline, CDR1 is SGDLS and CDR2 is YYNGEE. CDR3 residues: CASSVALANNEQFF. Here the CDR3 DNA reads TGTGCCAGCAGCGTCGCACTAGCGAACAATGAGCAGTTCTTC.

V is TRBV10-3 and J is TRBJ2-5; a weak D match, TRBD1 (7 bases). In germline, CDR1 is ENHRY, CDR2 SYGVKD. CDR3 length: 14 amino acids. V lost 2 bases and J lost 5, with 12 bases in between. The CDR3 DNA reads TGTGCCATCAGTGAGGGAGGAGGGGGCGAGACCCAGTACTTC. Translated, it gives CAISEGGGGETQYF.

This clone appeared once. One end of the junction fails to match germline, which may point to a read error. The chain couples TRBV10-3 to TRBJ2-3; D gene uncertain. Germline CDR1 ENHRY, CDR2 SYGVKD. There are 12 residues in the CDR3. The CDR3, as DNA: TGTGCCATCAGCGTAAGCACGGATACGCAGTATTTT. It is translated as CAISVSTDTQYF.

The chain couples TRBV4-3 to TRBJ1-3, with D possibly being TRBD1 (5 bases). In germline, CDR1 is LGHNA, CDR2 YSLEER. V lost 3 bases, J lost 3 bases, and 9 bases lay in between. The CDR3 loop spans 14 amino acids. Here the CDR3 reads CASSHRDFGNTIYF. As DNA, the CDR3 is TGCGCCAGCAGCCACAGGGATTTTGGAAACACCATATATTTT.